This T cell receptor beta chain stems from a study of T cell changes during pregnancy in multiple sclerosis (dated by TCRdb to about 2019). For the study in its entirety: The study looked at changes in the T cell repertoire across pregnancy in women with multiple sclerosis.

Receptor libraries were prepared by the immunoSEQ multiplex PCR assay. TCRdb carries this immuneACCESS record with in-frame sequences only. Its versions omit some clonotypes, under half of them owing to an unresolved V gene in the studies checked, with the rest unexplained. The table for this sample lists approximately 57,000 clones; about 90% of them were counted only once. The ten largest clones represent roughly 0.19% of the sample. In the case of this clone: The antigen this receptor binds is unknown. Base qualities are missing; no much larger clone stands one base away.

The TCR sequence derives from a female donor with multiple sclerosis, enrolled in a pregnancy study. This sample comprised CD4+ T cells from peripheral blood mononuclear cells, obtained in the second trimester of pregnancy.

The CDR3 amino acid sequence is: CASSLTGTRNTGELFF. At the DNA level, the sequence is TGTGCCAGCAGCTTAACCGGGACTAGGAACACCGGGGAGCTGTTTTTT. The chain is assembled from TRBV7-3 and TRBJ2-2, and TRBD2 aligns with 8 junction nucleotides. Including the terminal cysteine and phenylalanine, the CDR3 comprises 16 residues. Of the read, only the CDR3 DNA is kept; its 48 bases are in frame from base 1. From a lookup of the germline V gene, CDR1 and CDR2 are SGHTA and FQGTGA. Ends trimmed: V by 0 bases, J by 1 base; bases unmatched to a gene: 1.